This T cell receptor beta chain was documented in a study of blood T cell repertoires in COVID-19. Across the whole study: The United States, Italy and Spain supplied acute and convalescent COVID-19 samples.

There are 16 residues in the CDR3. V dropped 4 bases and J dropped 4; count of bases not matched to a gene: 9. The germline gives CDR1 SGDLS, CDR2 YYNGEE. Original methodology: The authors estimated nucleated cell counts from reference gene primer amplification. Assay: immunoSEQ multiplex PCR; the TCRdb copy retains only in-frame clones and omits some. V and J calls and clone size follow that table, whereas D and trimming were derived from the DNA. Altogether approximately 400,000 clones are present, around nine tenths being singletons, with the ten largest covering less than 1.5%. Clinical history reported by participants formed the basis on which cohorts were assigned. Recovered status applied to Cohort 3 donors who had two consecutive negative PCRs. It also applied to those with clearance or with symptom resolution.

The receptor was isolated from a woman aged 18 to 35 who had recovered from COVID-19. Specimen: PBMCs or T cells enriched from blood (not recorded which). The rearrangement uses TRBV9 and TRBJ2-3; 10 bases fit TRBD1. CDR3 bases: TGTGCCAGCAGCCAGGGAGGGGACAGGGGCCCAGATACGCAGTATTTT. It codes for CASSQGGDRGPDTQYF.